Below are 19 T cell receptor beta chains sequenced from a single sample in a study of T-cell memory formation after mild COVID-19. One entry per CDR3 protein results from TCRdb running MiXCR on the 5' RACE reads. The table records more than 120,000 distinct CDR3 sequences, 6% to 6.5% of them present only once. The sample was PBMCs or a T cell subset sorted from them (not recorded which). The receptors were gathered from an adult woman who had mild COVID-19 (a few samples of this study predate the infection). Cell type and time point are not known.

This clonotype was recorded at least ten times. This chain uses TRBV6-5 with TRBJ2-2, with TRBD2 identical over 12 bases. Germline CDR1 is MNHEY and CDR2 is SVGAGI. The CDR3 totals 16 residues. J gave up 1 base and V 5 bases, and 2 bases lay outside the gene matches. The CDR3 sequence: CASSGGLAGNTGELFF. The DNA of the CDR3 is TGTGCCAGCAGTGGGGGACTAGCGGGGAACACCGGGGAGCTGTTTTTT.

This chain links TRBV30 with TRBJ1-1; the match to TRBD1 covers 9 bases. This CDR3 is built from 14 residues. Unmatched junction bases numbered 3, after V lost 4 bases and J lost 0 bases. In germline, CDR1 is GTSNPN, CDR2 SVGIG (reference sequence). The CDR3 DNA reads TGTGCCTGGAAGACAGGGGGGATGAACACTGAAGCTTTCTTT. Its translation is CAWKTGGMNTEAFF. The whole variable domain, remainder taken from reference TRBV30 and TRBJ1-1, is SQTIHQWPATLVQPVGSPLSLECTVEGTSNPNLYWYRQAAGRGLQLLFYSVGIGQISSEVPQNLSASRPQDRQFILSSKKLLLSDSGFYLCAWKTGGMNTEAFFGQGTRLTVV.

The V gene is TRBV11-1, the J gene TRBJ2-5; 13 bases match TRBD2. The CDR3 length is 16 residues. V shed 3 bases, J shed 4 bases, and the junction held 5 bases outside the gene matches. Germline CDR1 SGHAT, CDR2 FQDESV (reference sequence). This chain's CDR3 is CASSLTSGGRGETQYF. The CDR3 nucleotides are TGTGCCAGCAGCTTGACTAGCGGGGGGAGAGGAGAGACCCAGTACTTC. Combining the CDR3 with reference TRBV11-1 and TRBJ2-5 gives the whole variable domain EAEVAQSPRYKITEKSQAVAFWCDPISGHATLYWYRQILGQGPELLVQFQDESVVDDSQLPKDRFSAERLKGVDSTLKIQPAELGDSAMYLCASSLTSGGRGETQYFGPGTRLLVL.

This clonotype was observed many times. This rearrangement joins TRBV5-1 to TRBJ2-2; the D gene is possibly TRBD2 (6 bases). The germline V gene has CDR1 SGHRS and CDR2 YFSETQ. Trimming took off 2 bases at V and 4 bases at J, with 12 bases between the two ends. The CDR3 runs to 15 residues. CDR3 DNA: TGCGCCAGCAGCTTTGGCGGGGCCCTCACCGGGGAGCTGTTTTTT. Translating gives CASSFGGALTGELFF.

There are a few counts of this clonotype. The chain has TRBV5-1 and TRBJ1-3; a weak D match, TRBD1 (6 bases). V was cut by 4 bases and J by 4 bases, with 12 bases left in between. The CDR3 spans 14 residues. Germline-derived CDR1 and CDR2 are SGHRS and YFSETQ. The CDR3 DNA is TGCGCCAGCAGCCCTAACACAGGGGGAAACACCATATATTTT. Its protein is CASSPNTGGNTIYF.

In this sample, this clonotype turned up many times. The genes are TRBV12-3 or TRBV12-4 and TRBJ2-7; 8 nucleotides line up with TRBD1. CDR3 length: 15 residues. V was pared by 5 bases and J by 0 bases, with 6 bases of the junction left unmatched. The CDR3 sequence: CASSPRQGSSYEQYF. The CDR3, as DNA: TGTGCCAGCAGTCCCCGACAGGGGAGCTCCTACGAGCAGTACTTC.

This clonotype was seen at least ten times. The chain couples TRBV6-2 or TRBV6-3 to TRBJ2-7; D is perhaps TRBD1 (5 bases). The CDR3 consists of 15 residues. Germline CDR1 and CDR2: MNHEY and SVGEGT. Trimming shortened V by 6 bases and J by 1 base, and 16 bases separated the two germline ends. The CDR3 nucleotides read TGTGCCAGCAGCGACATCGGGCAGGGATCCTACGAGCAGTACTTC. Protein product: CASSDIGQGSYEQYF.

This clonotype was picked up a small number of times. The gene calls are TRBV7-3 and TRBJ2-7; no clear D. Germline CDR1 SGHTA, CDR2 FQGTGA. This CDR3 is built from 13 residues. Trimming took off 0 bases at V and 2 bases at J, with 5 bases between the two ends. The CDR3 bases are TGTGCCAGCAGCTTAACTAGAGCCTACGAGCAGTACTTC. Translated, it gives CASSLTRAYEQYF. The variable domain in full, with the rest retrieved from reference TRBV7-3 and TRBJ2-7, is GAGVSQTPSNKVTEKGKYVELRCDPISGHTALYWYRQSLGQGPEFLIYFQGTGAADDSGLPNDRFFAVRPEGSVSTLKIQRTERGDSAVYLCASSLTRAYEQYFGPGTRLTVT.

This clonotype was recorded a few times. The V call is TRBV30, the J call TRBJ2-7; TRBD1 matches at 8 bases. The CDR3 runs 15 residues. After removal of 0 bases from V and 3 bases from J, the junction contained 7 bases not matched to a gene. Germline V gene sequence: CDR1 GTSNPN, CDR2 SVGIG (reference sequence). In DNA form, the CDR3 reads TGTGCCTGGAGTGTTCCGGGACAGGTTATCTACGAGCAGTACTTC. Its protein product is CAWSVPGQVIYEQYF.

There are many counts of this clonotype. This chain links TRBV5-1 with TRBJ2-1, with 8 nucleotides matching TRBD2. V lost 7 bases and J lost 4; bases outside the gene matches: 7. This CDR3 has 14 residues. The germline V gene encodes CDR1 SGHRS and CDR2 YFSETQ. CDR3 in DNA: TGCGCCAGCCGGGGGGGACTCGGTTACAATGAGCAGTTCTTC. Translated: CASRGGLGYNEQFF. The full variable domain, its missing parts supplied by reference TRBV5-1 and TRBJ2-1, is KAGVTQTPRYLIKTRGQQVTLSCSPISGHRSVSWYQQTPGQGLQFLFEYFSETQRNKGNFPGRFSGRQFSNSRSEMNVSTLELGDSALYLCASRGGLGYNEQFFGPGTRLTVL.

This clonotype showed up many times. The V call is TRBV12-5, the J call TRBJ2-1, with TRBD2 identical over 7 bases. V trimming: 1 base; J trimming: 4 bases; junction bases outside the gene matches: 4. Germline CDR1 reads LGHNT; CDR2 reads FRNRAP. The CDR3 consists of 15 residues. The CDR3 nucleotides read TGTGCTAGTGGTTTGGGGGGTAGCGGGTACAATGAGCAGTTCTTC. Residues: CASGLGGSGYNEQFF.

V is TRBV12-3 or TRBV12-4 and J is TRBJ2-5, with D hard to call. This CDR3 is 13 amino acids long. Between the trimmed V and J ends, which lost 2 bases and 4 bases, there was a span of 8 bases. CDR3 region: CASSLRQRETQYF. The DNA of the CDR3 is TGTGCCAGCAGTTTAAGGCAGAGAGAGACCCAGTACTTC.

This clonotype was recorded at least ten times. The genes are TRBV7-6 and TRBJ2-7, with 7 bases identical to TRBD1. The V gene's germline CDR1 is SGHVS and CDR2 FNYEAQ. CDR3 length equals 13 residues. Unmatched junction bases numbered 4, after V lost 5 bases and J lost 3 bases. In nucleotides, the CDR3 is TGTGCCAGCAGCATCTCAGGGGGCTACGAGCAGTACTTC. This translates into CASSISGGYEQYF.

This clonotype was seen more than once but under ten times. The rearrangement joins TRBV12-3 or TRBV12-4 to TRBJ2-7, with a tentative D call TRBD1 (6 bases). Trimming shortened V by 4 bases and J by 2 bases, and 12 bases separated the two germline ends. CDR3 length equals 14 residues. This CDR3 is CASSYLGAPYEQYF. CDR3 DNA: TGTGCCAGCAGTTATTTGGGGGCTCCCTACGAGCAGTACTTC.

This clonotype was recorded a few times. In DNA, the CDR3 is TGTGCCAGCAGTCCGGGACTAGCGGGACACTATGAGCAGTTCTTC. Its protein is CASSPGLAGHYEQFF. The V gene is TRBV12-3 or TRBV12-4, the J gene TRBJ2-1, with 13 bases lining up with TRBD2. This CDR3 has 15 amino acids. With 5 bases clipped from V and 8 bases from J, the junction kept 6 bases outside the gene matches.

This clonotype was counted a few times. The V and J genes are TRBV2 and TRBJ2-1; D possibly corresponds to TRBD2 (7 bases). V dropped 10 bases and J dropped 7 bases, with 14 bases sitting between them. The CDR3 is 12 amino acids. The germline V gene encodes CDR1 SNHLY and CDR2 FYNNEI. This CDR3 reads CATGRGRNEQFF. The CDR3 region has the DNA TGTGCCACGGGGAGGGGGAGAAATGAGCAGTTCTTC.

This clonotype has just a few counts. This chain uses TRBV2 with TRBJ2-2, with D unclear. Trimming took off 3 bases at V and 6 bases at J, with 20 bases between the two ends. CDR3 length: 17 amino acids. Germline CDR1 and CDR2: SNHLY and FYNNEI. CDR3 sequence: CASSDSRTPRFAGELFF. The CDR3, as DNA: TGTGCCAGCAGTGATTCTAGGACCCCCAGGTTTGCCGGGGAGCTGTTTTTT.

This clonotype was seen repeatedly, ten times or more. V is TRBV12-3 or TRBV12-4 and J is TRBJ1-1, with TRBD1 matching over 10 bases. Germline trimming cut 7 bases from V and 5 bases from J; bases unmatched to any gene: 13. The CDR3 contains 16 residues. The DNA for the CDR3 is TGTGCCAGCACCTTCTCTGGGACAGGGGCAAATACTGAAGCTTTCTTT. The encoded protein is CASTFSGTGANTEAFF.

This clonotype was observed many times. The rearrangement joins TRBV24-1 to TRBJ2-1, with 15 bases lining up with TRBD2. Unmatched junction bases numbered 9, after V lost 5 bases and J lost 8 bases. The germline CDR1 and CDR2 sequences are KGHDR and SFDVKD. This CDR3 has 17 residues. CDR3 in DNA: TGTGCCACCAGTGCTACTAAGGGGACTAGCGGGAGGTATGAGCAGTTCTTC. Translated: CATSATKGTSGRYEQFF.